This T cell receptor beta chain comes out of a study of a mutant IDH1 vaccine in newly diagnosed glioma (dated by TCRdb to the early 2020s). The study in broad terms: Of the 30 or so patients who were treated, around 62% were male and approximately 40% were female, and the mean age was about 40 years. Peripheral blood samples were drawn at six visits, namely V03 (baseline), V05, V07, V10, V12 and V13. Longitudinal TCRB deep sequencing was done for fewer than 30 treated patients, wherever samples were available for exploratory analyses. Prior to enrollment, standard therapy consisting of radiotherapy alone, temozolomide alone, or radiochemotherapy with temozolomide had been administered to patients, with the combination being received by most patients. General study outcomes and caveats: Immune responses induced by the vaccine were seen in roughly 95% of patients across multiple MHC alleles. Availability determined which PBMC samples were chosen for TCRB deep sequencing. According to the authors, sample limitations meant that analyses of patient blood samples could not be reproduced. Pseudoprogression appeared unrelated to alterations in the top peripheral T cell clonotypes detected by TCRB sequencing.

Receptors were amplified or captured by the immunoSEQ multiplex PCR assay. Rearranged TCR beta chain sequences were amplified with the hsTCRB Kit following the manufacturer's protocol. Sequencing of TCRB libraries was carried out on an Illumina MiSeq. The authors processed their data as follows. The proprietary platform of the kit vendor was used for demultiplexing, trimming and gene mapping. TCRdb provides this immuneACCESS table in a form limited to in-frame rearrangements. Some clones are lacking; in checked studies, under half of them reflect an unresolved V gene, and why the rest are absent is not known. V and J calls and clone size are given by that table; D and trimming were obtained from the DNA. Here the sample has about 51,000 clones; approximately 80% occur a single time. Together, the top ten hold around 1.9% of the sample. Remarks on this clone: Its antigen has not been determined. No base quality values were provided; no much bigger clone lies one nucleotide off.

The time point label of this sample denotes: baseline, week 1 (first vaccination visit). Sample treatment or condition, as interpreted from the label and publication: pre-vaccination baseline after standard-of-care therapy. The donors had newly diagnosed IDH1-mutant astrocytomas of WHO grade 3 or 4 that showed loss of nuclear ATRX. The samples were drawn from NOA16, a multicentre, single-arm, open-label phase I trial in Germany that tested a mutant IDH1 peptide vaccine in humans for the first time. For immunogenicity testing, the blood drawn at visit V03 was used as the baseline sample. Genomic DNA for TCRB sequencing was isolated from EDTA blood with the DNeasy Blood and Tissue Kit. The clonotype was recovered from a middle-aged woman with glioma. The input for sequencing was PBMCs, taken from a glioma patient treated with radiotherapy, temozolomide or both.

The nucleotide sequence is given as TGCGCCAGCAGTGAGTTGTCGGGTGTTTCCTACGAGCAGTACTTC. Translated, this gives CASSELSGVSYEQYF. The sequence joins TRBV10-1 to TRBJ2-7; there is no confident call for the D gene. Looking up the germline V gene (reference sequence) yields CDR1 WNHNN and CDR2 SYGVQD. A distance of 11 bases separates the germline ends of V and J, which lose 1 base and 1 base respectively. The CDR3 sequence holds 15 residues, the cysteine and phenylalanine included. Of all the DNA, just the CDR3 is kept, 45 bases in frame from base 1.